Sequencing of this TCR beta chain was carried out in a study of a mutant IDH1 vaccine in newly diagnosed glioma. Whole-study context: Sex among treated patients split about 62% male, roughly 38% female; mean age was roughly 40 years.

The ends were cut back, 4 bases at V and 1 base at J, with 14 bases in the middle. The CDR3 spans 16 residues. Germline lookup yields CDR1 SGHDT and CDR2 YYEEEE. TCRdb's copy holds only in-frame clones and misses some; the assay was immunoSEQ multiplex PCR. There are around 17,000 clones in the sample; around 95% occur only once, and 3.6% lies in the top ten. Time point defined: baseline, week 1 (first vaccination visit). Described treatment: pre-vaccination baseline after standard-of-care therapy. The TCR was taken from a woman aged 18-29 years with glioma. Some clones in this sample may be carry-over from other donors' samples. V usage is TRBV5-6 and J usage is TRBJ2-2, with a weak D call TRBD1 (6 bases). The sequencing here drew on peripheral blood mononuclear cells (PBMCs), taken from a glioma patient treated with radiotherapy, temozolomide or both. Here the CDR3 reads CASSRWDTKNTGELFF. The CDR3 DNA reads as TGTGCCAGCAGCCGATGGGACACTAAGAACACCGGGGAGCTGTTTTTT.